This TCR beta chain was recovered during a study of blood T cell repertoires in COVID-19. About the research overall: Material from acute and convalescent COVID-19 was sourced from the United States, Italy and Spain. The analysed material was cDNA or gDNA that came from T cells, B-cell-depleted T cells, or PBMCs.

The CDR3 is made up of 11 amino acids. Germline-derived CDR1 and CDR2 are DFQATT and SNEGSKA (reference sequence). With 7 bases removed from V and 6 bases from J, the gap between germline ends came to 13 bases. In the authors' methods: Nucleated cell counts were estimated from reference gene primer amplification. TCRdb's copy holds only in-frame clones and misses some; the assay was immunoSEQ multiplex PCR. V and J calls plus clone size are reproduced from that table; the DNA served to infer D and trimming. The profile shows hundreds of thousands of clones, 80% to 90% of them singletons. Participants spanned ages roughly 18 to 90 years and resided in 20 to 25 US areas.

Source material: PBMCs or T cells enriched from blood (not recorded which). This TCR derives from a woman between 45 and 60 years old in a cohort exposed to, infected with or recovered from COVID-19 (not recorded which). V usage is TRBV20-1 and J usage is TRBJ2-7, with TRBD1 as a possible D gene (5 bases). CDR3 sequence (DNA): TGCAGTGGTGGGGCCTCGTTCGAGCAGTACTTC. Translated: CSGGASFEQYF.